This T cell receptor (beta chain) is from a study of early T cells in non-severe SARS-CoV-2 infection. As for the study in general: From unsorted whole blood, bulk RNA was sequenced, and the chains remained unpaired.

Individual cDNA molecules carried attached unique molecular identifiers. TCRdb fed the 5' RACE reads into MiXCR, producing one record per CDR3 protein. This table holds roughly 66,000 distinct CDR3 sequences, over 8% found once. Regarding the study as a whole: The matching step, a VDJdb search, favored anti-spike CD8 responses and missed private and CD4 specificities.

The CDR3 length is 15 residues. Germline V lookup: CDR1 MNHEY, CDR2 SMNVEV (reference sequence). Trimming removed 3 bases from V and 2 bases from J; junction bases left unmatched: 4. This clonotype was recorded at least ten times. The antigen is not known. Material for sequencing was whole blood. The chain joins TRBV27 to TRBJ2-7; 10 bases are a match to TRBD2. This TCR was recovered from an adult who was a healthcare worker with PCR-confirmed SARS-CoV-2 infection or an uninfected control (not recorded which). The CDR3 spells CASSFRTSGTYEQYF. The CDR3 DNA reads as TGTGCCAGCAGTTTCCGGACTAGCGGAACCTACGAGCAGTACTTC.